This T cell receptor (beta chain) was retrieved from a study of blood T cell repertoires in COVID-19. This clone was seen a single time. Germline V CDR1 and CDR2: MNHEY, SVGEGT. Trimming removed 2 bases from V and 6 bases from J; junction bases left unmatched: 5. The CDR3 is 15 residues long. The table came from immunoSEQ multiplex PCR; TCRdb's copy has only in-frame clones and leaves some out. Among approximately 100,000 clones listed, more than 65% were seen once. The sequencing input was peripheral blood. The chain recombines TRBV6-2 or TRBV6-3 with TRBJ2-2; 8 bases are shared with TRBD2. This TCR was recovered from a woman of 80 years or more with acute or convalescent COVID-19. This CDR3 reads CASSYDGGGPGELFF. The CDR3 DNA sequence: TGTGCCAGCAGTTACGACGGGGGGGGGCCCGGGGAGCTGTTTTTT.